This entry features one TCR beta chain sequence. What it binds is not known. There are 15 residues in the CDR3. Trimming cost V 6 bases and J 0 bases, with 17 bases left between them. CDR1 and CDR2 from the germline V gene are DFQATT and SNEGSKA (reference sequence). Specified time point: persistent/refractory GD, antithyroid drugs over 5 years with positive TRAb. Preparation of the TCR library used RNA extracted from PBMCs. This sample was taken from a study of regulatory T cells in long-lasting Graves disease. According to the study, TCR beta libraries were built with iRepertoire HTBI primers and CDR3-region Arm-PCR. TCRdb passed the multiplex PCR reads through MiXCR, listing each CDR3 protein once. Of 500,000 to 700,000 distinct CDR3 sequences listed, 30% were seen once; the top ten hold under 55%. Study-wide results and limits: Since the sample size was small, accuracy may have been reduced. Newly diagnosed disease favored TRBV20-1 and TRBJ2-1 over persistent disease.

The genes are TRBV20-1 and TRBJ1-2; no definite D call. The sample was peripheral blood mononuclear cells (PBMCs), taken when the disease was refractory, from a patient treated with antithyroid drugs. The TCR was taken from a female donor with Graves disease. CDR3 in DNA: TGCAGTGCCCCAGTACGCCAGTCATCTAACTATGGCTACACCTTC. This gives the protein CSAPVRQSSNYGYTF.